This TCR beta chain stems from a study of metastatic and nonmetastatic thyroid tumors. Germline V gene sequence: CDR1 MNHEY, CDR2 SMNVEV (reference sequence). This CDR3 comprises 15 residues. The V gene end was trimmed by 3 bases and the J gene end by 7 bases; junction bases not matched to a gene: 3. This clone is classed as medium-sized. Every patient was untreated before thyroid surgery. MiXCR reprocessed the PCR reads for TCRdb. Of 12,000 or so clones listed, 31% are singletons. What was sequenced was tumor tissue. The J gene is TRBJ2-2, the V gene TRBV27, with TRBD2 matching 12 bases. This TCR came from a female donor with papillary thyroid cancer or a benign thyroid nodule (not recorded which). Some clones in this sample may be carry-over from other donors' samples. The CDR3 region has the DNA TGTGCCAGCAGTTTCACGGGACTAGCGGGCGGGGAGCTGTTTTTT. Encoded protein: CASSFTGLAGGELFF.